This TCR beta chain was recovered during a study of control samples from healthy donors and cancer patients. Measured with immunoSEQ multiplex PCR; TCRdb has only the in-frame clones, and not every one. The data show 80,000 to 100,000 clones, 79% seen once. V gave up 1 base and J gave up 4 bases, with 9 bases separating them. The CDR3 is 14 residues long. The germline V gene encodes CDR1 SGHAT and CDR2 FQNNGV. This sequence joins TRBV11-2 and TRBJ2-3; D is possibly TRBD2 (6 bases). The receptor's source is a woman younger than 45 in good health. The sequenced sample consisted of blood. CDR3 loop: CASSLGLVSDTQYF. For the CDR3, the DNA is TGTGCCAGCAGCTTAGGACTAGTTTCAGATACGCAGTATTTT.